This TCR beta chain comes out of a study of blood T cell repertoires in COVID-19 (TCRdb year 2020). Notes on the research overall: Collaborator samples came from the United States, Italy and Spain and covered acute and convalescent phases of COVID-19. Where HLA class I and class II types were available, the types were taken from metadata supplied by the sample provider, not from assay-based typing. The dataset comprised deeply sampled blood TCRbeta repertoires from subjects exposed to, actively infected with, or recovered from COVID-19. A freely available public database, intended as a resource for researchers studying the immune response to SARS-CoV-2, is where the repertoires were released. The material from the prospective study consisted of cDNA or gDNA derived from T cells, B-cell-depleted T cells, or PBMCs. Samples were obtained from the ongoing ImmuneRACE study (first 160 participants) and from some 1,200 subjects provided by 6 global collaborators. The sample metadata nearly always contained a de-identified subject ID, COVID-19 status, age in years and sex. Broad study findings and their caveats: Clinical and demographic metadata were provided uncurated, with the amount varying by source and participant.

The CDR3 has 14 amino acids, counting the end cysteine and phenylalanine. Of all the DNA, just the CDR3 is kept, 42 bases in frame from base 1. Deletion took 2 bases off V and 0 bases off J, with a span of 6 bases between the germline ends. From a lookup of the germline V gene (reference sequence), CDR1 and CDR2 are MNHNY and SVGAGI. In the prospective study, participants were 18 to 89 years old, resided in approximately 25 geographic areas of the United States, and were enrolled through a virtual design. In the prospective study, cohorts were assigned on the basis of participant-reported clinical history obtained from a screening survey and a study questionnaire. Recovered participants in ImmuneRACE Cohort 3 were defined by two consecutive negative NP/OP PCR tests, clearance by a healthcare professional, or resolution of symptoms. Each participant in the prospective study had whole blood, serum and a nasopharyngeal or oropharyngeal swab collected by mobile phlebotomists. Additional blood draws and questionnaires over an approximately two-month period could optionally be provided by prospective study participants. Before DNA extraction, blood samples from the prospective study were shipped at room temperature or frozen.

TCRbeta CDR3 regions were amplified from genomic DNA using the immunoSEQ Assay, a bias-controlled multiplex PCR. Regarding the original processing steps: The number of nucleated cells in each sample was estimated from the amplification of reference gene primers within the assay. To quantify the absolute abundance of each unique TCRbeta CDR3 rearrangement, sequence reads were collapsed and filtered. For each sample, productive Simpson clonality was calculated as the square root of Simpson's diversity index over productive rearrangements. The source is immuneACCESS, and TCRdb retained only in-frame sequences with V and J called. Part of the clones is not carried over; for the studies checked, unresolved V genes explain less than half of this, and the remainder is unexplained. Clonal size and the V and J genes are those of that table, whereas D and trimming came from the DNA. The sample table shows a few hundred thousand clones, and less than 90% are seen once. The ten largest make up 6.5% to 8.5% of the sample.

A note on this clone: Its antigen is still unknown. No per-base quality is available; no much larger clone lies one base away.

The receptor's source is a woman in her sixties or seventies who had recovered from COVID-19. The V gene is TRBV6-6 and the J gene is TRBJ2-3; the D segment cannot be called with confidence. Input material: PBMCs or T cells enriched from blood (not recorded which). The nucleotide sequence is TGTGCCAGCAGTTACCCCGGGAGCACAGATACGCAGTATTTT. Protein translation: CASSYPGSTDTQYF.